Below, one TCR beta chain is given with its context. Its antigen remains unknown. V shed 5 bases and J shed 7 bases, with 8 bases lying between them. Germline V CDR1 and CDR2: LNHDA, SQIVND (reference sequence). CDR3 size: 11 residues. These data come from a study of cytotoxic CD8 clonotypes in ibrutinib-treated CLL. Findings and limits, study-wide: Public clonotypes were rare and shrank or held steady on treatment. Different sampling times were used for sustained-remission and progressing patients.

Profiling relied on immunoSEQ multiplex PCR, and the TCRdb table lists in-frame clones only, not all of them. The sample includes 50,000 to 65,000 clones, approximately 62% of them seen just once. Sequencing used PBMCs, obtained after 12 months of ibrutinib treatment. The V call is TRBV19, the J call TRBJ1-2; D ambiguous. This clonotype originated in a human donor with chronic lymphocytic leukemia. The CDR3 is CASSVFSGYTF. As DNA, the CDR3 is TGTGCCAGTAGTGTTTTCAGTGGCTACACCTTC. Full variable domain (rest looked up from reference TRBV19 and TRBJ1-2): DGGITQSPKYLFRKEGQNVTLSCEQNLNHDAMYWYRQDPGQGLRLIYYSQIVNDFQKGDIAEGYSVSREKKESFPLTVTSAQKNPTAFYLCASSVFSGYTFGSGTRLTVV.